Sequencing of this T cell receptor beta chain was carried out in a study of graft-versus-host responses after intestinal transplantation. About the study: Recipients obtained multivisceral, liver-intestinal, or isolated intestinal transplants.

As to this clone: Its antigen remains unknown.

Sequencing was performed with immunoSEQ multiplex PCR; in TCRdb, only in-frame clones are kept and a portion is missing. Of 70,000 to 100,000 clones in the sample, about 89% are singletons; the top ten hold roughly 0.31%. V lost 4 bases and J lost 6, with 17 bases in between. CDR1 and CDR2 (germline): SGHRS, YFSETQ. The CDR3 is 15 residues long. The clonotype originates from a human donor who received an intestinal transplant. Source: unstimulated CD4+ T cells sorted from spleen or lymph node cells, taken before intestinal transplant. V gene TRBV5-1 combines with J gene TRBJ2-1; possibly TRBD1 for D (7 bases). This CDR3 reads CASSKTGARGNEQFF. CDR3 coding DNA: TGCGCCAGCAGCAAAACAGGGGCGCGGGGCAATGAGCAGTTCTTC.